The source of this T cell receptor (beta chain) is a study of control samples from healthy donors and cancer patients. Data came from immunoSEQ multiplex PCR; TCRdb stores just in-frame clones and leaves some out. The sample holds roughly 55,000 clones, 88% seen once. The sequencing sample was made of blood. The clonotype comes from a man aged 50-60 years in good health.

The CDR3 sequence is CASSQERLGRGTGELFF. In nucleotides, the CDR3 is TGCGCCAGCAGCCAGGAGAGGTTGGGCCGCGGCACCGGGGAGCTGTTTTTT. The rearrangement links TRBV4-3 to TRBJ2-2; D unclear. Trimming pared 3 bases from V and 4 bases from J, leaving 18 bases between. The CDR3 has 17 amino acids. Germline V gene data show CDR1 as LGHNA and CDR2 as YSLEER.